Below are 20 T cell receptor beta chains sequenced from a single sample in a study of blood T cell repertoires in COVID-19. Repertoires were generated with immunoSEQ multiplex PCR, while TCRdb's copy carries only in-frame clones and drops some. The repertoire holds about 150,000 clones, with roughly 83% as singletons. Source material: peripheral blood. Receptor source: a woman aged 60 to 75 with acute or convalescent COVID-19.

The chain's CDR3 is CASKGLNYGYTF. In DNA, the CDR3 is TGTGCCAGCAAGGGGCTTAACTATGGCTACACCTTC. This chain links TRBV2 with TRBJ1-2, with a weak D call TRBD1 (5 bases). This CDR3 is built from 12 residues. Trimming removed 7 bases at V and 1 base at J, with 7 bases between. Germline V CDR1 and CDR2: SNHLY, FYNNEI. Supplemented by reference TRBV2 and TRBJ1-2, the full variable domain reads EPEVTQTPSHQVTQMGQEVILRCVPISNHLYFYWYRQILGQKVEFLVSFYNNEISEKSEIFDDQFSVERPDGSNFTLKIRSTKLEDSAMYFCASKGLNYGYTFGSGTRLTVV.

The genes are TRBV4-1 and TRBJ1-1; tentatively, D is TRBD1 (5 bases). CDR3 length: 15 amino acids. Germline-derived CDR1 and CDR2 are MGHRA and YSYEKL. V was clipped by 0 bases and J by 5 bases, with 13 bases between them. CDR3 sequence reads: CASSQDFQGRTEAFF. Written as DNA, the CDR3 is TGCGCCAGCAGCCAAGATTTCCAGGGAAGGACTGAAGCTTTCTTT.

J is TRBJ1-2 and V is TRBV7-3; a possible D gene is TRBD1 (6 bases). The CDR3 is made up of 12 amino acids. Trimming took off 5 bases at V and 4 bases at J, with 8 bases between the two ends. Per the germline V gene, CDR1 is SGHTA and CDR2 is FQGTGA. The CDR3 protein is CASSADSYGYTF. As DNA, the CDR3 is TGTGCCAGCAGCGCGGACAGCTATGGCTACACCTTC.

J is TRBJ1-1 and V is TRBV6-5; D unresolved. CDR3 size: 14 residues. The V and J ends lost 2 bases and 4 bases respectively, with 11 bases between them. Germline loops: CDR1 MNHEY, CDR2 SVGAGI. The CDR3 DNA reads TGTGCCAGCAGTTACGTCGAGGGCACCACTGAAGCTTTCTTT. It specifies CASSYVEGTTEAFF.

The chain carries TRBV7-2 and TRBJ1-5; 7 bases are shared with TRBD1. This CDR3 has 14 residues. J gave up 5 bases and V 5 bases, and 6 bases lay outside the gene matches. CDR1 and CDR2 (germline): SGHTA, FQGNSA. CDR3 amino acids: CASSIQGLYQPQHF. In DNA, the CDR3 is TGTGCCAGCAGCATACAGGGGTTGTATCAGCCCCAGCATTTT.

The rearrangement joins TRBV18 to TRBJ2-2; TRBD1 might be the D (5 bases). The ends were cut back, 3 bases at V and 7 bases at J, with 15 bases in the middle. The CDR3 spans 15 residues. CDR1 is KGHSH, CDR2 LQKENI, per germline. The DNA for the CDR3 is TGTGCCAGCTCACCGCCCGGTTGGGGCGACGGGGAGCTGTTTTTT. The encoded protein is CASSPPGWGDGELFF.

This chain uses TRBV7-8 with TRBJ1-4, with D maybe TRBD1 (5 bases). The CDR3 is 14 amino acids. V dropped 5 bases and J dropped 6 bases, with 13 bases sitting between them. The germline gives CDR1 SGHVS, CDR2 FQNEAQ. The CDR3 reads CASSPGHADEKLFF. CDR3 sequence (DNA): TGTGCCAGCAGCCCAGGACACGCGGATGAAAAACTGTTTTTT. The full variable domain, with the rest looked up from reference TRBV7-8 and TRBJ1-4, is GAGVSQSPRYKVAKRGQDVALRCDPISGHVSLFWYQQALGQGPEFLTYFQNEAQLDKSGLPSDRFFAERPEGSVSTLKIQRTQQEDSAVYLCASSPGHADEKLFFGSGTQLSVL.

The J gene is TRBJ2-6, the V gene TRBV2; a weak D match, TRBD2 (6 bases). Germline values: CDR1 SNHLY, CDR2 FYNNEI. Trimming left V 4 bases short and J 0 bases short, with 19 bases between. This CDR3 is 19 amino acids long. The CDR3: CASSVGSARGNSGANVLTF. DNA for the CDR3: TGTGCCAGCAGTGTTGGATCAGCTCGGGGGAACTCTGGGGCCAACGTCCTGACTTTC.

This chain joins TRBV3-1 (or the pseudogene TRBV3-2) and TRBJ1-5; the D gene is possibly TRBD1 (5 bases). Germline CDR1 is LGHDT and CDR2 is YNNKEL (reference sequence). V was pared by 1 base and J by 5 bases, with 12 bases between. The CDR3 extends over 15 amino acids. The chain's CDR3 is CASSQAGGVHQPQHF. CDR3 DNA: TGTGCCAGCAGCCAAGCCGGAGGGGTGCATCAGCCCCAGCATTTT.

J is TRBJ1-6 and V is TRBV16; D unresolved. The CDR3 consists of 15 residues. Trimming left V 2 bases short and J 7 bases short, with 12 bases between. Per the germline V gene, CDR1 is KGHSY and CDR2 is FQNENV. CDR3 in amino acids: CASSQVAITNSPLHF. The CDR3 coding sequence is TGTGCCAGCAGCCAAGTTGCCATAACAAATTCACCCCTCCACTTT.

The rearrangement links TRBV7-2 to TRBJ1-3; D perhaps matches TRBD1 (5 bases). CDR3 length: 16 residues. Germline CDR1 is SGHTA and CDR2 is FQGNSA. Deletions cut 5 bases from V and 3 bases from J, with 17 bases between. Here the CDR3 reads CASSPGWARGGNTIYF. Here the CDR3 DNA reads TGTGCCAGCAGCCCAGGGTGGGCACGAGGTGGAAACACCATATATTTT. Full variable domain (rest looked up from reference TRBV7-2 and TRBJ1-3): GAGVSQSPSNKVTEKGKDVELRCDPISGHTALYWYRQSLGQGLEFLIYFQGNSAPDKSGLPSDRFSAERTGGSVSTLTIQRTQQEDSAVYLCASSPGWARGGNTIYFGEGSWLTVV.

The rearrangement links TRBV2 to TRBJ2-7, with D perhaps matching TRBD2 (6 bases). Germline-derived CDR1 and CDR2 are SNHLY and FYNNEI. Deletions cut 8 bases from V and 2 bases from J, with 10 bases between. CDR3 size: 12 residues. The CDR3 DNA reads TGTGCCAGCTCTCCGGGGGCCTACGAGCAGTACTTC. This codes for CASSPGAYEQYF.

This clone was recorded once. J is TRBJ1-4 and V is TRBV3-1 (or the pseudogene TRBV3-2); D remains ambiguous. Per the germline V gene, CDR1 is LGHDT and CDR2 is YNNKEL (reference sequence). Trimming cost V 2 bases and J 4 bases, with 5 bases left between them. This CDR3 has 13 residues. CDR3 DNA: TGTGCCAGCAGCCAAACCGGTAATGAAAAACTGTTTTTT. Residues: CASSQTGNEKLFF.

This clone was seen a handful of times. Germline and junction disagree at one end, which may indicate a read error. This sequence joins TRBV11-2 and TRBJ1-1; maybe TRBD1 (5 bases). Germline V CDR1 and CDR2: SGHAT, FQNNGV. The CDR3 length is 11 residues. The CDR3 nucleotides are TGTGCCAGCAGCCCAGGGACTGGAGCTTTCTTT. It yields the protein CASSPGTGAFF.

This sequence joins TRBV6-5 and TRBJ1-4; 8 bases are shared with TRBD1. V shed 7 bases, J shed 5 bases, and the junction held 9 bases outside the gene matches. The CDR3 spans 15 residues. From germline, CDR1 is MNHEY and CDR2 SVGAGI. The CDR3 loop reads CASKLDGTGNEKLFF. The CDR3 DNA reads TGTGCCAGCAAGCTGGACGGGACAGGCAATGAAAAACTGTTTTTT.

The genes are TRBV6-5 and TRBJ1-1; TRBD1 matches at 8 bases. V lost 7 bases and J lost 10; bases outside the gene matches: 11. The CDR3 spans 13 residues. Germline CDR1 is MNHEY and CDR2 is SVGAGI. CDR3 nucleotides: TGTGCCAGCACCGGACAGGGAATAGCGGGAGCTTTCTTT. Its protein is CASTGQGIAGAFF.

This sequence joins TRBV5-1 and TRBJ1-6; 7 bases map to TRBD1. V gave up 3 bases and J gave up 7 bases; unmatched junction bases: 10. The CDR3 spans 16 residues. Germline V gives CDR1 SGHRS, CDR2 YFSETQ. The CDR3 reads CASSSQTGLQNSPLHF. The CDR3 DNA reads as TGCGCCAGCAGCTCCCAGACAGGGCTGCAGAATTCACCCCTCCACTTT. Full variable domain (outside the CDR3, taken from reference TRBV5-1 and TRBJ1-6): KAGVTQTPRYLIKTRGQQVTLSCSPISGHRSVSWYQQTPGQGLQFLFEYFSETQRNKGNFPGRFSGRQFSNSRSEMNVSTLELGDSALYLCASSSQTGLQNSPLHFGNGTRLTVT.

The rearrangement uses TRBV4-1 and TRBJ2-1, with D tentatively TRBD1 (5 bases). The V and J ends lost 4 bases and 5 bases respectively, with 12 bases between them. CDR1 and CDR2 from the germline V gene are MGHRA and YSYEKL. The CDR3 loop spans 14 amino acids. The CDR3 coding sequence is TGCGCCAGCAGCCCTTCTGACAGTCACAATGAGCAGTTCTTC. Its protein product is CASSPSDSHNEQFF.

This clone was observed a handful of times. The chain combines TRBV28 with TRBJ2-5, with TRBD2 identical over 10 bases. Germline V gives CDR1 MDHEN, CDR2 SYDVKM. The CDR3 length is 19 residues. Trimming cost V 1 base and J 5 bases; bases outside gene matches: 16. The CDR3 reads CASSLFITSGEGIYETQYF. The CDR3 bases are TGTGCCAGCAGTTTATTCATCACTAGCGGGGAGGGAATATATGAGACCCAGTACTTC.

V is TRBV18 and J is TRBJ1-6; a possible D gene is TRBD1 (5 bases). The CDR3 covers 17 residues. Trimming pared 0 bases from V and 7 bases from J, leaving 16 bases between. CDR1 is KGHSH and CDR2 is LQKENI in the germline V gene. The CDR3 coding sequence is TGTGCCAGCTCACCACCGGTCAGGGCCGGTCTAAATTCACCCCTCCACTTT. Its protein is CASSPPVRAGLNSPLHF. The full variable domain, completed using reference TRBV18 and TRBJ1-6, is NAGVMQNPRHLVRRRGQEARLRCSPMKGHSHVYWYRQLPEEGLKFMVYLQKENIIDESGMPKERFSAEFPKEGPSILRIQQVVRGDSAAYFCASSPPVRAGLNSPLHFGNGTRLTVT.